This TCR beta chain was sequenced during a study of CD8+ T cells in alopecia areata. Study-level findings and limits: Sequences from scalp samples also cover resident alphabeta T cells of normal skin. Clonality was higher in lesional than normal scalp, especially in alopecia totalis/universalis. Researchers reported that TCR sharing among patients proved less clear than in mice, possibly HLA-linked.

The CDR3 is made up of 15 amino acids. In germline, CDR1 is GTSNPN, CDR2 SVGIG (reference sequence). The junction had 6 bases not matched to a gene; V was cut back by 1 base and J by 1 base. PBMCs yielded sorted CD4+ and CD8+ T cells. cDNA reverse transcribed from extracted RNA served as the sequencing template. Libraries were prepared by immunoSEQ multiplex PCR; TCRdb keeps only in-frame clonotypes and omits some of them. The table includes 85,000 to 110,000 clones, approximately 52% detected once. Concerning this clone: Its antigen is currently unknown.

Input material: CD4+ T cells sorted from blood. The origin of this receptor is a human donor in good health. This chain joins TRBV30 and TRBJ2-5; TRBD1 matches 7 bases. CDR3 coding DNA: TGTGCCTGGAGTGAAGGACAGGCCCTCCAAGAGACCCAGTACTTC. It yields the protein CAWSEGQALQETQYF.